This T cell receptor beta chain was identified in a study of identical twins. Findings and caveats of the study: Clonotypes of the beta chain that were abundant in cord blood carried fewer insertions (memory repertoires showed none). Excess sharing by twins proved weaker in beta out-of-frame sequences.

Template switching, a step in the protocol, added a universal primer site, and cDNA carried unique molecular identifiers. TCRdb reanalysed the 5' RACE reads using MiXCR and keeps one entry per CDR3 protein. The table lists some 500,000 distinct CDR3 sequences, 9% to 10% of them singletons. Between the trimmed V and J ends, which lost 10 bases and 9 bases, there was a span of 13 bases. This CDR3 spans 11 amino acids. Germline V gene lookup returns CDR1 MNHEY and CDR2 SVGEGT. There are many counts of this clonotype. Its antigen is currently unknown. This sample also appeared in a second study, on yellow fever vaccine responses in identical twins. From that second work: Convergence reportedly seemed to mark part of the twins' vaccine T cell response, with personalization marking the rest.

The TCR was taken from a woman younger than 30 in good health. The V gene is TRBV6-2 or TRBV6-3, the J gene TRBJ2-1, with a weak D call TRBD2 (6 bases). Sequencing was done on a sample of PBMCs. The CDR3 bases are TGTGCCATCGGGGGAATCCGTGAGCAGTTCTTC. It translates to CAIGGIREQFF.